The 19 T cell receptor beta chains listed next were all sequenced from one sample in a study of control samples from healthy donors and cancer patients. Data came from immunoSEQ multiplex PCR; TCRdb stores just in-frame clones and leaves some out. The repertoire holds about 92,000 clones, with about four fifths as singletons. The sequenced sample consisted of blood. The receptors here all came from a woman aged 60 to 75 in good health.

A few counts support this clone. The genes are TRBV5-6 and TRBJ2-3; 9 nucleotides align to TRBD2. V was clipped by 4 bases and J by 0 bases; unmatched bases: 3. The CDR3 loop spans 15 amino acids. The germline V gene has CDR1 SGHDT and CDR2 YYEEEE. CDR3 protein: CASSVGLASTDTQYF. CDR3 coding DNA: TGTGCCAGCAGCGTCGGACTAGCGAGCACAGATACGCAGTATTTT.

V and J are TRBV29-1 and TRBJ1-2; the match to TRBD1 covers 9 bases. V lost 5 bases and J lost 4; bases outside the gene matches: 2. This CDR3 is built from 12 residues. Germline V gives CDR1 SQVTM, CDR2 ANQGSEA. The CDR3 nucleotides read TGCAGCGTTCGGACAGGGGTCTATGGCTACACCTTC. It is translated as CSVRTGVYGYTF.

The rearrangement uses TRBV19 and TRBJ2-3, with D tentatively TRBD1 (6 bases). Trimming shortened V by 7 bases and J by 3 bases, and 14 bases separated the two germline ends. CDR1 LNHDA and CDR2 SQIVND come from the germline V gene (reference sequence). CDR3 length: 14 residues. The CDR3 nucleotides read TGTGCCAGTAAGTGGGGGCCTTATACAGATACGCAGTATTTT. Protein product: CASKWGPYTDTQYF.

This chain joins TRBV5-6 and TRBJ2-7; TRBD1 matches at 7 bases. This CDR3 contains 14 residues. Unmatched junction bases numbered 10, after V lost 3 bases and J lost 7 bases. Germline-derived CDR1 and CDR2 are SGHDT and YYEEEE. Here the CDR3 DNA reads TGTGCCAGCAGCTCAGGGACAGCGTCTAAAGAGCAGTACTTC. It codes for CASSSGTASKEQYF. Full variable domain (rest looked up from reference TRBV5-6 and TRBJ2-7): DAGVTQSPTHLIKTRGQQVTLRCSPKSGHDTVSWYQQALGQGPQFIFQYYEEEERQRGNFPDRFSGHQFPNYSSELNVNALLLGDSALYLCASSSGTASKEQYFGPGTRLTVT.

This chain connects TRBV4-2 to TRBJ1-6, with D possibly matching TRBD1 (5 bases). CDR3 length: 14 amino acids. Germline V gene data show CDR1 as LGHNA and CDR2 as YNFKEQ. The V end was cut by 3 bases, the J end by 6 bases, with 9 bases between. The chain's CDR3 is CASSQEQVNSPLHF. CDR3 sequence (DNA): TGTGCCAGCAGCCAGGAACAGGTTAATTCACCCCTCCACTTT.

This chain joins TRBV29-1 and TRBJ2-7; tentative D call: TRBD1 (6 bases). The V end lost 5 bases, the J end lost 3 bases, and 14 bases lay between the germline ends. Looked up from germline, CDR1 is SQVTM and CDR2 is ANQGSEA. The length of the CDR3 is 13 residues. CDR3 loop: CSVRRAGDYEQYF. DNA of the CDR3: TGCAGCGTTCGGCGGGCAGGGGACTACGAGCAGTACTTC.

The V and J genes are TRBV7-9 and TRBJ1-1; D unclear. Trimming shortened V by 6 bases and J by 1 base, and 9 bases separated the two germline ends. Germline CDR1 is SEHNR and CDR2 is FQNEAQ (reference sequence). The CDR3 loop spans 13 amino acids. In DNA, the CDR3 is TGTGCCAGCAGTCGGCAGGCGAACACTGAAGCTTTCTTT. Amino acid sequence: CASSRQANTEAFF.

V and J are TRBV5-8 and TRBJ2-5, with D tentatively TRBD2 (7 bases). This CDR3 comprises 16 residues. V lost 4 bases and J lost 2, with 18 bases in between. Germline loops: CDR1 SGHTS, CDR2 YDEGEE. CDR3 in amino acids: CASSGGGGGPQETQYF. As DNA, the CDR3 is TGTGCCAGCAGCGGGGGCGGCGGGGGACCTCAAGAGACCCAGTACTTC.

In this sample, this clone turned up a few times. This CDR3 is CASRRTGMNTGELFF. In nucleotides, the CDR3 is TGTGCCAGCAGACGGACAGGAATGAACACCGGGGAGCTGTTTTTT. The rearrangement links TRBV2 to TRBJ2-2, with TRBD1 matching 7 bases. Trimming removed 6 bases from V and 1 base from J; junction bases left unmatched: 5. CDR1 SNHLY and CDR2 FYNNEI come from the germline V gene. The CDR3 covers 15 residues.

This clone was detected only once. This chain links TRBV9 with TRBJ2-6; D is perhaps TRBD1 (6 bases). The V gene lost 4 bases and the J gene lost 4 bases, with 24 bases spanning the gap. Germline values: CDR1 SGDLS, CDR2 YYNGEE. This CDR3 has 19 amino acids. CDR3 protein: CASSTGPGTRGSGANVLTF. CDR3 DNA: TGTGCCAGCAGCACCGGCCCCGGGACACGGGGTTCGGGGGCCAACGTCCTGACTTTC.

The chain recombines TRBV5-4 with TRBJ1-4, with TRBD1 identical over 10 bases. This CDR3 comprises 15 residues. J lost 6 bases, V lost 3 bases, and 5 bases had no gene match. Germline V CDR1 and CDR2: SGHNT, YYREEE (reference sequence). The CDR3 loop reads CASSSRDRGDEKLFF. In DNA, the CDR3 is TGTGCCAGCAGCTCCCGGGACAGGGGTGATGAAAAACTGTTTTTT.

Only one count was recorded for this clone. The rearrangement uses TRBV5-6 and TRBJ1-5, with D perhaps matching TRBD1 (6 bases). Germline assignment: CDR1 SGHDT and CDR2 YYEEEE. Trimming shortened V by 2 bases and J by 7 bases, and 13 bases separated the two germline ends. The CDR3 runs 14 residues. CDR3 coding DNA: TGTGCCAGCAGCTTACAGGGCCTGCAACAGCCCCAGCATTTT. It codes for CASSLQGLQQPQHF.

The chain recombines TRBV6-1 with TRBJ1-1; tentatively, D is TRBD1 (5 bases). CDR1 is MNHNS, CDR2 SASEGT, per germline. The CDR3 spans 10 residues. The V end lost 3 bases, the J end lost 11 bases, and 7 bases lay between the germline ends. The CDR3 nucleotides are TGTGCCAGCAGTGATTGGGGGGCTTTCTTT. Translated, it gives CASSDWGAFF.

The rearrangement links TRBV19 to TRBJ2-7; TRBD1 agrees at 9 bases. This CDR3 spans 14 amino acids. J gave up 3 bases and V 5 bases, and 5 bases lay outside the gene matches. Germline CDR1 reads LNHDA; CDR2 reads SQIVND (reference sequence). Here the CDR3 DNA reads TGTGCCAGTAGTCCTTCGACAGGGGGCTACGAGCAGTACTTC. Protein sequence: CASSPSTGGYEQYF.

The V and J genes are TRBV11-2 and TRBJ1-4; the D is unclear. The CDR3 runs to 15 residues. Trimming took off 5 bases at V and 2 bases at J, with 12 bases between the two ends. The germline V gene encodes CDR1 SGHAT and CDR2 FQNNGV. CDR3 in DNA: TGTGCCAGCAGCCCACTCCTATCGACTAATGAAAAACTGTTTTTT. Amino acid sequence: CASSPLLSTNEKLFF.

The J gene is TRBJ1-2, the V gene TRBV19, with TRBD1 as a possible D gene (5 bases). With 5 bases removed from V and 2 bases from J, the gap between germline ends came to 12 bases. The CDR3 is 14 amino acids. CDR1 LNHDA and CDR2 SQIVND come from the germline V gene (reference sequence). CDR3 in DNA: TGTGCCAGTAGTCGCGGCGGGGCGAACTATGGCTACACCTTC. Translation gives CASSRGGANYGYTF.

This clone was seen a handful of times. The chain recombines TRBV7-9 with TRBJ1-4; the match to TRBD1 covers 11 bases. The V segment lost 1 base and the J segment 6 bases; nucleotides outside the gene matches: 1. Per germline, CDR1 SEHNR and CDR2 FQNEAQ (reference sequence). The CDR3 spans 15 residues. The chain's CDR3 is CASSLGTGGDEKLFF. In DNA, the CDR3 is TGTGCCAGCAGCTTAGGGACAGGGGGCGATGAAAAACTGTTTTTT.

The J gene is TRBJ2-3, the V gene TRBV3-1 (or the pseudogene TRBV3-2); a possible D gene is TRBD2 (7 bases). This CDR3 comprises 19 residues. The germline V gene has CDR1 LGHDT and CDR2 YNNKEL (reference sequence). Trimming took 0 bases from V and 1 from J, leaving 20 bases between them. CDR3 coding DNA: TGTGCCAGCAGCCAAGAGGATGGCGGGGGCCGATATGGCACAGATACGCAGTATTTT. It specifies CASSQEDGGGRYGTDTQYF.

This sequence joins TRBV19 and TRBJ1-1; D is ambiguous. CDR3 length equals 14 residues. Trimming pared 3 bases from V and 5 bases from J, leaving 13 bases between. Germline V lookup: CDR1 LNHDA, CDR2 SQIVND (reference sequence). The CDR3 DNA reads TGTGCCAGTAGTATCCAAGGTGTGGGGACTGAAGCTTTCTTT. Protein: CASSIQGVGTEAFF. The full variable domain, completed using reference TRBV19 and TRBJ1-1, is DGGITQSPKYLFRKEGQNVTLSCEQNLNHDAMYWYRQDPGQGLRLIYYSQIVNDFQKGDIAEGYSVSREKKESFPLTVTSAQKNPTAFYLCASSIQGVGTEAFFGQGTRLTVV.